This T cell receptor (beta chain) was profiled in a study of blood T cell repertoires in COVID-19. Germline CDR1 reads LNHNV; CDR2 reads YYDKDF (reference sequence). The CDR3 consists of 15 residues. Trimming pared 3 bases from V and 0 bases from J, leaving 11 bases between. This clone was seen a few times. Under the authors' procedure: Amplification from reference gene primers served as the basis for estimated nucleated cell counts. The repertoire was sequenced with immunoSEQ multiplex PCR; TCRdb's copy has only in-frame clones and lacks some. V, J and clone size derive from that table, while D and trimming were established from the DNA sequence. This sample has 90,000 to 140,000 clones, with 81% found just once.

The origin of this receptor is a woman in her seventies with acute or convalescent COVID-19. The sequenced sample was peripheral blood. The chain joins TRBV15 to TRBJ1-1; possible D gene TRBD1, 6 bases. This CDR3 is CATSRGRGMNTEAFF. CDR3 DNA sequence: TGTGCCACCAGCAGGGGCAGGGGTATGAACACTGAAGCTTTCTTT.